This T cell receptor (beta chain) originates from a study of CD8 T cells in Susac syndrome. With random hexamers, reverse transcription was performed on about 0.5 to 1 ug of RNA. TCRdb reprocessed the immunoSEQ multiplex PCR reads via MiXCR and lists one record per CDR3 protein. This sample has about 300,000 distinct CDR3 sequences; 89% occur once, and the top ten carry more than 0.15%. The clonotype was recovered from a human donor with multiple sclerosis. The sample taken for sequencing was CD8+ T cells from PBMCs.

The DNA for the CDR3 is TGCAGCGCGAAAGGGGTAGGATTCTACGAGCAGTACTTC. This sequence encodes CSAKGVGFYEQYF. This chain connects TRBV29-1 to TRBJ2-7; a weak D match, TRBD1 (5 bases). Per the germline V gene, CDR1 is SQVTM and CDR2 is ANQGSEA. Trimming shortened V by 7 bases and J by 3 bases, and 16 bases separated the two germline ends. The CDR3 runs to 13 residues.